The clone carrying this T cell receptor beta chain has only one observation. This could be a read error, since a much larger clone is one nucleotide away. RNA and DNA were co-extracted from around 20-30 mg of unsorted bulk tissue. Viable tumor cells exceeded 90% in all tumor samples. The CDR3 length is 11 residues. Trimming shortened V by 6 bases and J by 3 bases, and 8 bases separated the two germline ends. Germline V gene lookup returns CDR1 GTSNPN and CDR2 SVGIG (reference sequence). The sample comes from a study of tumor-infiltrating lymphocytes in primary liver carcinoma. Constant-region priming of 500 ng total RNA yielded TCR beta cDNA. Three nested multiplex PCR rounds, a slightly modified ARM-PCR method, built the TCR beta libraries. TRBV1-TRBV30 forward primers paired with a C-beta reverse primer drove the first two PCR rounds, about 11 cycles each. TCRdb re-called the multiplex PCR reads through MiXCR, storing one row per CDR3 protein. The data contain 100,000 or so distinct CDR3 sequences, 80% to 85% of them singletons.

The genes are TRBV30 and TRBJ1-1; D call uncertain. The sample comprised liver tumor tissue from sampling region 3. Regarding subset: tumor region T3, left-lateral pole. The TCR sequence derives from a man aged 40-49 years with primary liver carcinoma and hepatitis B virus infection. The CDR3, as DNA: TGTGCCTGCTCCCGCGACACTGAAGCTTTCTTT. Translated: CACSRDTEAFF. Filled out from reference TRBV30 and TRBJ1-1, the complete variable domain reads SQTIHQWPATLVQPVGSPLSLECTVEGTSNPNLYWYRQAAGRGLQLLFYSVGIGQISSEVPQNLSASRPQDRQFILSSKKLLLSDSGFYLCACSRDTEAFFGQGTRLTVV.